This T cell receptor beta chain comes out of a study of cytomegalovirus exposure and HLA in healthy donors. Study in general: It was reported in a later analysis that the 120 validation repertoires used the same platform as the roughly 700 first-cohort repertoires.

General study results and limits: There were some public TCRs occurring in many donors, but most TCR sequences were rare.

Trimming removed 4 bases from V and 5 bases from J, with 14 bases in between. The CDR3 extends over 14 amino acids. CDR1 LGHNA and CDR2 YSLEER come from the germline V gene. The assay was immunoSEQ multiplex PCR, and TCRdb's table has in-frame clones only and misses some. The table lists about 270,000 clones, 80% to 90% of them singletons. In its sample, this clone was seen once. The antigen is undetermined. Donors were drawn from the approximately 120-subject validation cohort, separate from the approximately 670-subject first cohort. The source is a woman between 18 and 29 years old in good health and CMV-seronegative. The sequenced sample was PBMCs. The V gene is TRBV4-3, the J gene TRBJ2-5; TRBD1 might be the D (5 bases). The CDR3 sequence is CASSPSDTKETQYF. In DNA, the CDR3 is TGCGCCAGCAGCCCGTCGGACACGAAGGAGACCCAGTACTTC.